The rows below give T cell receptor beta chains drawn from one sample of a study of CD8 T cells in Susac syndrome. TCRdb reprocessed the immunoSEQ multiplex PCR reads via MiXCR and lists one record per CDR3 protein. The sample lists some 190,000 distinct CDR3 sequences, approximately 94% occurring once. Sequencing input: CD4+ T cells from PBMCs. The origin of the receptors is a human donor in good health. CDR3s include the opening cysteine and the closing phenylalanine or tryptophan. The D gene is left open where the match is weak. Some rows mark clone size as missing; the rest say once, few, many or name a class of expanded clone.

J: TRBJ2-2
D: TRBD2
size: -
V: TRBV3-1
DNA: TGTGCCAGCAGCCTTCGCGGGACTAGCGGCACCGGGGAGCTGTTTTTT
CDR3: CASSLRGTSGTGELFF

J: TRBJ2-7
D: -
size: -
V: TRBV9
DNA: TGTGCCAGCAGCGTATATGCCGAGGCACCCGAGCAGTACTTC
CDR3: CASSVYAEAPEQYF

J: TRBJ2-7
D: -
size: -
V: TRBV4-2
DNA: TGTGCCAGCAGCCAAGACGAGAGCTCCTACGAGCAGTACTTC
CDR3: CASSQDESSYEQYF

J: TRBJ2-3
D: -
size: -
V: TRBV15
DNA: TGTGCCACCAGCAGTTGGGACTCCTTGGCCCACACAGATACGCAGTATTTT
CDR3: CATSSWDSLAHTDTQYF

J: TRBJ1-5
D: -
size: -
V: TRBV28
DNA: TGTGCCAGCAGTTTATGGGTTGTCCAGCCCCAGCATTTT
CDR3: CASSLWVVQPQHF

J: TRBJ1-2
D: -
size: -
V: TRBV18
DNA: TGTGCCAGCTCACCACCGGACGGGCGAATTGGGGGCTACACCTTC
CDR3: CASSPPDGRIGGYTF

J: TRBJ2-6
D: -
size: -
V: TRBV9
DNA: TGTGCCAGCAGCGTAGGGGGCTCTGGGGCCAACGTCCTGACTTTC
CDR3: CASSVGGSGANVLTF

J: TRBJ2-2
D: TRBD1
size: -
V: TRBV15
DNA: TGTGCCACCAGCAGAGATCTAAGAGACAGGGGCACCGGGGAGCTGTTTTTT
CDR3: CATSRDLRDRGTGELFF

J: TRBJ2-6
D: TRBD1
size: -
V: TRBV5-1
DNA: TGCGCCAGCAGCTGGACAGGGGGCTCTGGGGCCAACGTCCTGACTTTC
CDR3: CASSWTGGSGANVLTF

J: TRBJ2-3
D: -
size: -
V: TRBV9
DNA: TGTGCCAGCAGCAAGGGGACTGCCTCCACCACAGATACGCAGTATTTT
CDR3: CASSKGTASTTDTQYF

J: TRBJ2-3
D: -
size: -
V: TRBV15
DNA: TGTGCCACCAGCAGAGATAGGGTGGGCACACTGTTTACGCAGTATTTT
CDR3: CATSRDRVGTLFTQYF

J: TRBJ1-1
D: -
size: once
V: TRBV12-3/TRBV12-4
DNA: TGTGCCAGCAGTTTCCGGCAGGGGACTGAAGCTTTCTTT
CDR3: CASSFRQGTEAFF

J: TRBJ1-5
D: -
size: -
V: TRBV27
DNA: TGTGCCAGCAGTTTAGACCCGTATAGCAATCAGCCCCAGCATTTT
CDR3: CASSLDPYSNQPQHF

J: TRBJ2-7
D: -
size: -
V: TRBV20-1
DNA: TGCAGTGCCCGCACGTTCACCTACGAGCAGTACTTC
CDR3: CSARTFTYEQYF

J: TRBJ2-1
D: TRBD1
size: -
V: TRBV6-5
DNA: TGTGCCAGCAGCAGACAGGGGCACAATGAGCAGTTCTTC
CDR3: CASSRQGHNEQFF

J: TRBJ1-2
D: -
size: -
V: TRBV7-9
DNA: TGTGCCAGCAGCCTTACTACAGGGAAGGGCGGCTACACCTTC
CDR3: CASSLTTGKGGYTF